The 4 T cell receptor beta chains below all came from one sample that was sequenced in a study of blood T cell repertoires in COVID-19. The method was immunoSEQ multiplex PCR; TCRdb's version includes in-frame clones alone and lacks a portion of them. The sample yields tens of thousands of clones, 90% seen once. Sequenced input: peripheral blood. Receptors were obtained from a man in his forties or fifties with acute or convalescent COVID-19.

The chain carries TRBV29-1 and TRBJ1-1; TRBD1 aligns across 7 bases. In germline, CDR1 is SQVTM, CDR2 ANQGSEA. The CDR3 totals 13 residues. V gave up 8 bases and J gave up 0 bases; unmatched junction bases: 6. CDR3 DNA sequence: TGCAGCACTCGAGGGGGCCTGAACACTGAAGCTTTCTTT. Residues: CSTRGGLNTEAFF.

CDR3 region: CASSIFGSEAFF. The CDR3 DNA sequence: TGTGCCAGCAGTATTTTCGGGTCTGAAGCTTTCTTT. The rearrangement uses TRBV6-5 and TRBJ1-1; D is unresolved. CDR3 length: 12 residues. Trimming removed 5 bases from V and 6 bases from J, with 10 bases in between. Per germline, CDR1 MNHEY and CDR2 SVGAGI.

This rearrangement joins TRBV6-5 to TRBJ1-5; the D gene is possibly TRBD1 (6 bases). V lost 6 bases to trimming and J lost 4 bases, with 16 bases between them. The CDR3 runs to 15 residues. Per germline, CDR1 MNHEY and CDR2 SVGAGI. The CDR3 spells CASRDWTVMNQPQHF. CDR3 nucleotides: TGTGCCAGCAGAGACTGGACAGTAATGAATCAGCCCCAGCATTTT.

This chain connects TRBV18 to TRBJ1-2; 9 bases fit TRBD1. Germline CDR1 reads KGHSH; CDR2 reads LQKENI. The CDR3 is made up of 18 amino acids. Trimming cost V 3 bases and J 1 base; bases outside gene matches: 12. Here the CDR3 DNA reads TGTGCCAGCTCACCCCTCCCTCCCGGGACAGGGATTAACTATGGCTACACCTTC. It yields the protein CASSPLPPGTGINYGYTF.